Listed here are 4 T cell receptor beta chains from one sample, sequenced in a study of regulatory T cells in long-lasting Graves disease. Researchers made TCR beta libraries by using iRepertoire HTBI primers and running Arm-PCR on CDR3 regions. TCRdb re-derived calls from the multiplex PCR reads in MiXCR, one entry per CDR3 protein. The sample holds 300,000 to 400,000 distinct CDR3 sequences, over 15% seen once. As for time point: newly diagnosed GD, antithyroid drugs for less than 3 months. The TCR library used RNA extracted from PBMCs. This sample was also put to use in a study of T cells in Graves' hyperthyroidism and ophthalmopathy.

The sample here was peripheral blood mononuclear cells (PBMCs), taken at new diagnosis, from a patient treated with antithyroid drugs. Source of these receptors: a man in his forties with Graves disease.

The table lists this clonotype with a few counts. The V gene is TRBV28, the J gene TRBJ1-2; the D gene is possibly TRBD1 (5 bases). The CDR3 is 14 residues long. Trimming shortened V by 5 bases and J by 4 bases, and 14 bases separated the two germline ends. Germline values: CDR1 MDHEN, CDR2 SYDVKM. This CDR3 is CASSISPGTYGYTF. Written as DNA, the CDR3 is TGTGCCAGCAGTATTTCCCCGGGGACCTATGGCTACACCTTC.

In the case of this clonotype: A single base is all that separates this from a far larger clone, so a read error is likely. Here the CDR3 reads CVSSYKDSNQPQHF. The CDR3 DNA follows: TGTGTCAGCAGTTATAAGGATAGCAATCAGCCCCAGCATTTT. The gene calls are TRBV6-2 or TRBV6-3 and TRBJ1-5; D gene unclear. CDR3 length: 14 residues. Germline CDR1 reads MNHEY; CDR2 reads SVGEGT.

There are many counts of this clonotype. This chain uses TRBV2 with TRBJ2-3; TRBD2 matches 9 bases. The junction had 4 bases not matched to a gene; V was cut back by 1 base and J by 2 bases. This CDR3 contains 16 residues. In germline, CDR1 is SNHLY, CDR2 FYNNEI. The CDR3 spells CASSEGRGGLTDTQYF. CDR3 in DNA: TGTGCCAGCAGTGAAGGGCGGGGGGGCCTCACAGATACGCAGTATTTT.

This clonotype was counted ten times or more. J is TRBJ2-5 and V is TRBV7-2, with a possible D match to TRBD2 (7 bases). This CDR3 has 12 residues. Germline CDR1 reads SGHTA; CDR2 reads FQGNSA. V dropped 5 bases and J dropped 9 bases, with 13 bases sitting between them. Here the CDR3 reads CASSRGGEAQYF. CDR3 in DNA: TGTGCCAGCAGCAGAGGGGGGGAAGCCCAGTACTTC.